Included here is one T cell receptor (beta chain) sequence, with context. The antigen is unknown. Profiled with immunoSEQ multiplex PCR; TCRdb holds only in-frame clones, not every one. Among tens of thousands of clones listed, about 90% were seen once. Per the germline V gene, CDR1 is MDHEN and CDR2 is SYDVKM. The CDR3 spans 17 residues. V shed 6 bases, J shed 2 bases, and the junction held 11 bases outside the gene matches. The data were taken from a study of T cells after posttransplantation cyclophosphamide. Study outcomes and limitations: Donor CD8+ memory clones often dominated recipient blood repertoires at later times. TRB overlap between skin or GI tissue T cells and blood was limited. Recipient CMV seropositivity and CMV reactivation strongly tracked TRB clonality.

The sequenced sample was PBMCs. V gene TRBV28 combines with J gene TRBJ2-3; 10 bases match TRBD2. This receptor was taken from a woman aged 50 to 60 in good health and a related stem cell transplant donor. CDR3 in amino acids: CASSFRTSGGSTDTQYF. DNA of the CDR3: TGTGCCAGCAGCTTCCGGACTAGCGGAGGATCCACAGATACGCAGTATTTT.